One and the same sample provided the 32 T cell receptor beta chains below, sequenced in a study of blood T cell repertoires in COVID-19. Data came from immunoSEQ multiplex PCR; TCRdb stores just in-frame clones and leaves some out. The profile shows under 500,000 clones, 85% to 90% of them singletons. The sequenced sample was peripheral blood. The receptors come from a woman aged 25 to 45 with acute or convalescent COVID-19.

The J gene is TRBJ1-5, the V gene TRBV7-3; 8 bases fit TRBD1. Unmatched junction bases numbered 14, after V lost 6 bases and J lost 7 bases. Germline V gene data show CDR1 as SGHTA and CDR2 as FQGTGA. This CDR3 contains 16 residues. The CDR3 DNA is TGTGCCAGCAGTCATAATCCCAACAGGGGGGGCCAGCCCCAGCATTTT. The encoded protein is CASSHNPNRGGQPQHF.

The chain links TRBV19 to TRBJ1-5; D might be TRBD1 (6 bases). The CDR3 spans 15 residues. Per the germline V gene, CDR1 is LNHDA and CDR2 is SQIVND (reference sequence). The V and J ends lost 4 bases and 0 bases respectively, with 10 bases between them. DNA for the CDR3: TGTGCCAGTAGTAAACAGGGCTATAGCAATCAGCCCCAGCATTTT. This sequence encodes CASSKQGYSNQPQHF. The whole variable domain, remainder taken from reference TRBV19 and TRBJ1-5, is DGGITQSPKYLFRKEGQNVTLSCEQNLNHDAMYWYRQDPGQGLRLIYYSQIVNDFQKGDIAEGYSVSREKKESFPLTVTSAQKNPTAFYLCASSKQGYSNQPQHFGDGTRLSIL.

The CDR3 protein is CASSKRQGAWVTEAFF. CDR3 bases: TGTGCCAGCAGCAAAAGACAGGGGGCTTGGGTCACTGAAGCTTTCTTT. The V gene is TRBV11-2, the J gene TRBJ1-1; 10 bases are shared with TRBD1. Germline trimming cut 5 bases from V and 4 bases from J; bases unmatched to any gene: 10. CDR1 SGHAT and CDR2 FQNNGV come from the germline V gene. The CDR3 contains 16 residues.

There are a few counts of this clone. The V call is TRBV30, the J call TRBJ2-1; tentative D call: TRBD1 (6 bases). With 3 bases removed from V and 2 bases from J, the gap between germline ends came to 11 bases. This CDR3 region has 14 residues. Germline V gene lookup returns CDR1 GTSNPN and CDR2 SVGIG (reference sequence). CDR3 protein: CAWRHRAPYNEQFF. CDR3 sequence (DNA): TGTGCCTGGAGACACAGGGCCCCCTACAATGAGCAGTTCTTC.

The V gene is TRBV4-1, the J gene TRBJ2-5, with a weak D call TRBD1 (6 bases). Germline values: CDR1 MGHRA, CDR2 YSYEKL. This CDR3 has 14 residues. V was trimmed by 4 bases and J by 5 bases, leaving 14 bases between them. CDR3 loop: CASSPQGSLETQYF. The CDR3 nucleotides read TGCGCCAGCAGCCCCCAGGGGAGTCTCGAGACCCAGTACTTC.

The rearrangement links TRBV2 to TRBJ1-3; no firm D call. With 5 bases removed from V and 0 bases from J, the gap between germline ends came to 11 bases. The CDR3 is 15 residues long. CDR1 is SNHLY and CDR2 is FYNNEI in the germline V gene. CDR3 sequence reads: CASSLRTGSGNTIYF. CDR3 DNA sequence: TGTGCCAGCAGTCTCCGTACGGGCTCTGGAAACACCATATATTTT.

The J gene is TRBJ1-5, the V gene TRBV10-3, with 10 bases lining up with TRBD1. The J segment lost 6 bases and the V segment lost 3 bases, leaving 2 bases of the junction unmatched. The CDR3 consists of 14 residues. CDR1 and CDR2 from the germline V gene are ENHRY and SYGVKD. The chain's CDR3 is CAISDRTGGQPQHF. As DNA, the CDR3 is TGTGCCATCAGTGACCGGACAGGGGGTCAGCCCCAGCATTTT.

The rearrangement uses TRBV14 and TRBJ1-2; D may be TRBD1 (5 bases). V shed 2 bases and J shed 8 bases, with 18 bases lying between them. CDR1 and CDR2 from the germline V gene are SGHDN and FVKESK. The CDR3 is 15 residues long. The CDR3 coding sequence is TGTGCCAGCAGCCAACAGGTTGGCGGGGGTGGAGGCTACACCTTC. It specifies CASSQQVGGGGGYTF.

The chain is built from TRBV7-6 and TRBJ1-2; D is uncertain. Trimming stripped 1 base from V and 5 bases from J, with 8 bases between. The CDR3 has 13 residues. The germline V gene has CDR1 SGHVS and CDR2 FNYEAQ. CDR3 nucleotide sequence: TGTGCCAGCAGCTTAGGTGGGGAGTATGGCTACACCTTC. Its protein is CASSLGGEYGYTF.

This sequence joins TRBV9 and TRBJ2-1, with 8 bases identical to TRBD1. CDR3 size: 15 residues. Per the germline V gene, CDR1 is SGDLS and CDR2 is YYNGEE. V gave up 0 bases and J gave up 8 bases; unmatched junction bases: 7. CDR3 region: CASSVAHRGIDEQFF. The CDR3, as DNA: TGTGCCAGCAGCGTAGCTCACAGGGGGATCGATGAGCAGTTCTTC.

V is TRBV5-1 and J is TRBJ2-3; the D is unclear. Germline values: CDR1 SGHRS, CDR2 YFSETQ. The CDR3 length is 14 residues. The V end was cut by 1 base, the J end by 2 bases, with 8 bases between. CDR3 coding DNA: TGCGCCAGCAGCTTGCTAGACTCCACAGATACGCAGTATTTT. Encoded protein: CASSLLDSTDTQYF. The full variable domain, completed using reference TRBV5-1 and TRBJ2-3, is KAGVTQTPRYLIKTRGQQVTLSCSPISGHRSVSWYQQTPGQGLQFLFEYFSETQRNKGNFPGRFSGRQFSNSRSEMNVSTLELGDSALYLCASSLLDSTDTQYFGPGTRLTVL.

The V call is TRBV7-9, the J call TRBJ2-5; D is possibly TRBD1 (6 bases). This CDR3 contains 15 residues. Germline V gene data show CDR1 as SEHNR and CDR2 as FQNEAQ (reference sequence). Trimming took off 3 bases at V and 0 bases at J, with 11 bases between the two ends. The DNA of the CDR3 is TGTGCCAGCAGCTTCGGACAGTTTGACCAAGAGACCCAGTACTTC. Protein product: CASSFGQFDQETQYF.

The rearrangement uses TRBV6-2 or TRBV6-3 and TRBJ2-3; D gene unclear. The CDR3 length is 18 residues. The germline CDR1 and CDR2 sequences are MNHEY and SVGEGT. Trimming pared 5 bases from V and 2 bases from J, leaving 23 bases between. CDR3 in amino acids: CASSRQSFNARITDTQYF. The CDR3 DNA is TGTGCCAGCAGTCGCCAAAGTTTCAACGCGCGAATCACAGATACGCAGTATTTT.

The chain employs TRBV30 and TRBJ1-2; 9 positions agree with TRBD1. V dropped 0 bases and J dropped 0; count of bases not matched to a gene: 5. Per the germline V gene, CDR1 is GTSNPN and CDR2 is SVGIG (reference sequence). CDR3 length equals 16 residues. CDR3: CAWSVRWTGANYGYTF. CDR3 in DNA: TGTGCCTGGAGTGTACGGTGGACAGGGGCTAACTATGGCTACACCTTC. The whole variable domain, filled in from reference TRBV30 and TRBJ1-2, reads SQTIHQWPATLVQPVGSPLSLECTVEGTSNPNLYWYRQAAGRGLQLLFYSVGIGQISSEVPQNLSASRPQDRQFILSSKKLLLSDSGFYLCAWSVRWTGANYGYTFGSGTRLTVV.

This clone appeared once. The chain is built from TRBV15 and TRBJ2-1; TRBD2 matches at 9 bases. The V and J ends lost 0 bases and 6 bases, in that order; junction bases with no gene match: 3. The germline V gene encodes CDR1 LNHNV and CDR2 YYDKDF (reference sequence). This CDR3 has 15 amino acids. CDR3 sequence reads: CATSRDKGLANEQFF. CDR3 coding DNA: TGTGCCACCAGCAGAGATAAGGGACTAGCCAATGAGCAGTTCTTC.

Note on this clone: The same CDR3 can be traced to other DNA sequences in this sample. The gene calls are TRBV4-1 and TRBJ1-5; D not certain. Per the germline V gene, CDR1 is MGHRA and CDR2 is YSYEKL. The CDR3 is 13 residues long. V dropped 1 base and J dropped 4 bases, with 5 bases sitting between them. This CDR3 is CASSQAGNQPQHF. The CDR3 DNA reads TGCGCCAGCAGCCAAGCAGGAAATCAGCCCCAGCATTTT.

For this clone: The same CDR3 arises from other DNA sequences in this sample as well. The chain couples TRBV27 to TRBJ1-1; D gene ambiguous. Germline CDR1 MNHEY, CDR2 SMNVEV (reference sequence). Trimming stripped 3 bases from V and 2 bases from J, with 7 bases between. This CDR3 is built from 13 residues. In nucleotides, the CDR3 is TGTGCCAGCAGTTTTCAGGAAAACACTGAAGCTTTCTTT. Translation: CASSFQENTEAFF.

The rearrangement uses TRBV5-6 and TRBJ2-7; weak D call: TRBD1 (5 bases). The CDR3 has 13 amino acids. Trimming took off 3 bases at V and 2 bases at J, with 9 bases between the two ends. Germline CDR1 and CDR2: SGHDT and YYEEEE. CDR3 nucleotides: TGTGCCAGCAGCTCCGACAGTACCTACGAGCAGTACTTC. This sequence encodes CASSSDSTYEQYF.

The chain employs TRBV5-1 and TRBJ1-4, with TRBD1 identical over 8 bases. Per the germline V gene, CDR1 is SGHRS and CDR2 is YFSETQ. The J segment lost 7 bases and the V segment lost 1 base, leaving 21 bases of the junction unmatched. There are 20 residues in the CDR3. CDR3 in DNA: TGCGCCAGCAGCTTGATTCCCCTCCCTCAAATCGGACAGGGAACTGAAAAACTGTTTTTT. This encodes CASSLIPLPQIGQGTEKLFF. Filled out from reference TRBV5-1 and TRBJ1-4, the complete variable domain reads KAGVTQTPRYLIKTRGQQVTLSCSPISGHRSVSWYQQTPGQGLQFLFEYFSETQRNKGNFPGRFSGRQFSNSRSEMNVSTLELGDSALYLCASSLIPLPQIGQGTEKLFFGSGTQLSVL.

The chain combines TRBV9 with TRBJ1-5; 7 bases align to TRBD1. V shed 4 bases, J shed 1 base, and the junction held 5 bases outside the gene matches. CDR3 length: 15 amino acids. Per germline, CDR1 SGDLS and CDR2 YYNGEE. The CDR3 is CASSSTGDSNQPQHF. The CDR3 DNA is TGTGCCAGCAGCTCCACAGGGGACAGCAATCAGCCCCAGCATTTT.

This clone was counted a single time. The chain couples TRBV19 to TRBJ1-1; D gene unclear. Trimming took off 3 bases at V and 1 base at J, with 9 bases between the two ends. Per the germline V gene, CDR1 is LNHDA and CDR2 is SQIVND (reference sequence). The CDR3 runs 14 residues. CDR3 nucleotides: TGTGCCAGTAGTATTACCAGACAGAACACTGAAGCTTTCTTT. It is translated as CASSITRQNTEAFF.

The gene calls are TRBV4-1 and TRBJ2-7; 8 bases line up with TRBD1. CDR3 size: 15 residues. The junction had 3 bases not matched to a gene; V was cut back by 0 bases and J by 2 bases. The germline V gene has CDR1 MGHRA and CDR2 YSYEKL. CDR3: CASSQERTGPYEQYF. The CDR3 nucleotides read TGCGCCAGCAGCCAAGAGCGGACAGGGCCCTACGAGCAGTACTTC.

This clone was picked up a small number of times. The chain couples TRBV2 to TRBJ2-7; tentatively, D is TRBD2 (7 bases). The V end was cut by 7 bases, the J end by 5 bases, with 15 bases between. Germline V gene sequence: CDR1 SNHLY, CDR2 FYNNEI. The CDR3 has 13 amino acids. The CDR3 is CASTLGRGNEQYF. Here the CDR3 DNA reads TGTGCCAGCACCTTAGGGAGGGGGAACGAGCAGTACTTC. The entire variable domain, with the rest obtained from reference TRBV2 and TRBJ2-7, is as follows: EPEVTQTPSHQVTQMGQEVILRCVPISNHLYFYWYRQILGQKVEFLVSFYNNEISEKSEIFDDQFSVERPDGSNFTLKIRSTKLEDSAMYFCASTLGRGNEQYFGPGTRLTVT.

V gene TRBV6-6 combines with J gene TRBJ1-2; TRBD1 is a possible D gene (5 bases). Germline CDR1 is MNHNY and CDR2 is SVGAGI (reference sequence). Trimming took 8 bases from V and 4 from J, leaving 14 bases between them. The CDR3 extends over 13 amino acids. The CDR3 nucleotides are TGTGCCAGCCAAGTCGACAGCAGCTATGGCTACACCTTC. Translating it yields CASQVDSSYGYTF.

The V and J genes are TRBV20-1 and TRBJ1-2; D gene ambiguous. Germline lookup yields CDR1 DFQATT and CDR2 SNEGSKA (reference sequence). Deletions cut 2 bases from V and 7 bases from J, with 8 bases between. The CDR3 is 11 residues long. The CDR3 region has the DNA TGCAGTGCTAGACAGGTATCTGGCTACACCTTC. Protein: CSARQVSGYTF.

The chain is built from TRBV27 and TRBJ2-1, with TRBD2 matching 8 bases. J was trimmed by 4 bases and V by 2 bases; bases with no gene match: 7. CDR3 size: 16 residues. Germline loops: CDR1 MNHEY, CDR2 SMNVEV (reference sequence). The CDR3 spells CASSLRGGAIYNEQFF. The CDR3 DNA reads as TGTGCCAGCAGTTTACGGGGGGGGGCCATATACAATGAGCAGTTCTTC.

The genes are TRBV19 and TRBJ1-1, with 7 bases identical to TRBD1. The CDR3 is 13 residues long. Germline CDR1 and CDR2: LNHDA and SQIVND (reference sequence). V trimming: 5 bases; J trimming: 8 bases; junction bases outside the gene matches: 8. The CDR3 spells CASSFRDSQEAFF. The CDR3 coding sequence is TGTGCCAGTAGTTTCCGGGACAGCCAAGAAGCTTTCTTT.

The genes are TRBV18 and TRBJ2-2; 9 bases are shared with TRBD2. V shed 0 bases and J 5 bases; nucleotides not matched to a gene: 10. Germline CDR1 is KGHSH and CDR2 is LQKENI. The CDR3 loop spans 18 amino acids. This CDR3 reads CASSPPLGLANTTGELFF. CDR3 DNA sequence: TGTGCCAGCTCACCACCCTTGGGACTAGCAAATACGACCGGGGAGCTGTTTTTT.

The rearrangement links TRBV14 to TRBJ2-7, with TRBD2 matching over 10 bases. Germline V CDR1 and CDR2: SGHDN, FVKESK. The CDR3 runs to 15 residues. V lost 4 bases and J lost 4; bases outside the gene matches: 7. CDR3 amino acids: CASSLRTSGRYEQYF. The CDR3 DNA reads TGTGCCAGCAGCCTTCGGACTAGCGGAAGATACGAGCAGTACTTC.

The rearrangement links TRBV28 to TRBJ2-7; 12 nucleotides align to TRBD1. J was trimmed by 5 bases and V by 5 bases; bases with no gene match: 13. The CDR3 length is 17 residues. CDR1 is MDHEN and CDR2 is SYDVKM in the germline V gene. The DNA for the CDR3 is TGTGCCAGCAGTCCCGGGACAGGGGGCTCCCACGGTGACGAGCAGTACTTC. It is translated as CASSPGTGGSHGDEQYF.

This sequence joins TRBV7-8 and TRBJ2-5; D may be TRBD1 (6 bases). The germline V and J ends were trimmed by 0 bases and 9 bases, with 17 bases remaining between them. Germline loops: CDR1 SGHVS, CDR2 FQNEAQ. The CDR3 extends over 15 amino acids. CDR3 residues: CASSLAGAGEGAQYF. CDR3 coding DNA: TGTGCCAGCAGCTTAGCGGGGGCGGGTGAGGGGGCCCAGTACTTC.

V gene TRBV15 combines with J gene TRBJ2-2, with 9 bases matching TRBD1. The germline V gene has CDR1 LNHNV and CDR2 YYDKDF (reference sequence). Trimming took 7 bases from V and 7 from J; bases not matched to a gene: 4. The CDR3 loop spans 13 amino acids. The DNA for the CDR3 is TGTGCCACCAACAGGGGGCGCGTCGGGGAGCTGTTTTTT. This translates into CATNRGRVGELFF. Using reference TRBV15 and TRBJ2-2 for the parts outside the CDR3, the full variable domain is DAMVIQNPRYQVTQFGKPVTLSCSQTLNHNVMYWYQQKSSQAPKLLFHYYDKDFNNEADTPDNFQSRRPNTSFCFLDIRSPGLGDTAMYLCATNRGRVGELFFGEGSRLTVL.